These T cell receptor beta chains were read from a single sample in a study of OX40 agonist ivuxolimab in advanced cancers. Repertoires were generated with immunoSEQ multiplex PCR, while TCRdb's copy carries only in-frame clones and drops some. The sample has about 79,000 clones, under 85% seen once; the top ten hold around 0.51%. This specimen was CD4+ or CD8+ T cells sorted from blood, taken in a trial of the OX40 agonist ivuxolimab. Every receptor here comes from an adult with an advanced solid tumor such as melanoma, head and neck, liver or kidney cancer. Both conserved end residues are part of each CDR3. The D gene is left open where the match is weak. The size entry is marked missing in some rows and otherwise reads once, few, many or a size class.

>.|TRBJ2-1|TRBD2|16|TRBV7-2
CASSSTSGGTHNEQFF
TGTGCCAGCAGCTCGACTAGCGGGGGGACTCACAATGAGCAGTTCTTC
>.|TRBJ1-5|.|15|TRBV15
CATSEQGGGNQPQHF
TGTGCCACCAGCGAACAGGGAGGGGGCAATCAGCCCCAGCATTTT
>.|TRBJ2-7|.|15|TRBV5-8
CASSLRIHGVYEQYF
TGTGCCAGCAGCTTGCGAATTCACGGGGTCTACGAGCAGTACTTC
>.|TRBJ1-3|.|14|TRBV5-4
CASSLAGAGNTIYF
TGTGCCAGCAGCTTGGCAGGGGCTGGAAACACCATATATTTT
>.|TRBJ1-1|TRBD1|13|TRBV10-3
CATHRGMNTEAFF
TGTGCCACCCACAGGGGAATGAACACTGAAGCTTTCTTT
>.|TRBJ1-4|TRBD1|15|TRBV6-5
CASSSTGATNEKLFF
TGTGCCAGCAGTTCCACAGGGGCAACTAATGAAAAACTGTTTTTT
>.|TRBJ2-7|TRBD1|13|TRBV7-2
CASSLGQDYEQYF
TGTGCCAGCAGCCTAGGACAGGACTACGAGCAGTACTTC
>.|TRBJ2-5|.|14|TRBV10-2
CASSATGVGETQYF
TGCGCCAGCAGTGCGACTGGCGTCGGAGAGACCCAGTACTTC
>.|TRBJ1-2|.|13|TRBV28
CASSRPQLGGYTF
TGTGCCAGCAGCCGGCCCCAATTGGGTGGCTACACCTTC
>.|TRBJ2-4|.|14|TRBV6-5
CASSYSRGKNIQYF
TGTGCCAGCAGTTACTCGAGAGGGAAAAACATTCAGTACTTC
>.|TRBJ1-1|TRBD1|18|TRBV7-9
CASSLPPGQGPKGTEAFF
TGTGCCAGCAGCTTACCCCCGGGACAGGGACCAAAGGGGACTGAAGCTTTCTTT
>.|TRBJ2-5|.|13|TRBV11-2
CASSFEGGGTQYF
TGTGCCAGCAGCTTCGAGGGAGGAGGGACCCAGTACTTC
>.|TRBJ2-1|.|18|TRBV7-6
CASSEVTGVLSSYNEQFF
TGTGCCAGCAGCGAGGTAACGGGGGTTCTGAGCTCCTACAATGAGCAGTTCTTC
>.|TRBJ2-7|.|12|TRBV28
CAKAFPSGEQYF
TGTGCCAAGGCCTTCCCGTCTGGGGAGCAGTACTTC
>.|TRBJ2-5|.|14|TRBV7-9
CASTLSGSWETQYF
TGTGCCAGCACCCTCTCCGGGAGTTGGGAGACCCAGTACTTC
>.|TRBJ2-2|TRBD2|15|TRBV7-2
CASSLLAGVAGELFF
TGTGCCAGCAGCTTATTAGCGGGGGTGGCCGGGGAGCTGTTTTTT
>.|TRBJ2-4|TRBD1|16|TRBV7-9
CASSDPGGQRGNIQYF
TGTGCCAGCAGCGACCCAGGGGGTCAGCGTGGAAACATTCAGTACTTC
>.|TRBJ2-7|.|13|TRBV18
CASSIGGLGEQYF
TGTGCCAGCTCAATAGGGGGGCTAGGCGAGCAGTACTTC
>.|TRBJ2-5|.|15|TRBV5-6
CASSLARTREETQYF
TGTGCCAGCAGCTTGGCTAGGACGCGGGAAGAGACCCAGTACTTC
>.|TRBJ2-3|.|13|TRBV10-3
CAISGDSTDTQYF
TGTGCCATCAGTGGGGATAGCACAGATACGCAGTATTTT
>.|TRBJ1-1|.|15|TRBV5-6
CASSWGPGSGTEAFF
TGTGCCAGCAGCTGGGGCCCGGGGTCAGGCACTGAAGCTTTCTTT
>.|TRBJ1-3|TRBD1|14|TRBV2
CASFGQGNGNTIYF
TGTGCCAGCTTCGGACAGGGGAATGGAAACACCATATATTTT
>.|TRBJ2-1|.|12|TRBV18
CASSPDVSEQFF
TGTGCCAGCTCACCCGACGTCAGTGAGCAGTTCTTC
>.|TRBJ1-3|.|16|TRBV7-8
CASSLSFSESGNTIYF
TGTGCCAGCAGCTTATCCTTCTCGGAATCTGGAAACACCATATATTTT
>.|TRBJ1-2|.|15|TRBV5-4
CASSLGQGANYGYTF
TGTGCCAGCAGCTTGGGGCAGGGAGCTAACTATGGCTACACCTTC
>.|TRBJ1-4|.|16|TRBV28
CASSSPGSATNEKLFF
TGTGCCAGCAGTTCCCCAGGGAGTGCAACTAATGAAAAACTGTTTTTT
>.|TRBJ2-5|TRBD2|14|TRBV6-6
CAISSGGTQETQYF
TGTGCCATAAGTAGCGGGGGGACCCAAGAGACCCAGTACTTC
>once|TRBJ2-7|TRBD1|14|TRBV30
CAWSTDRVVAEQYF
TGTGCCTGGAGTACCGACAGGGTAGTTGCCGAGCAGTACTTC
>.|TRBJ2-7|.|15|TRBV6-5
CASSSGRDLLREQYF
TGTGCCAGCAGTTCTGGCAGGGACCTACTACGGGAGCAGTACTTC
>.|TRBJ1-1|.|15|TRBV5-4
CASSPEGVSNTEAFF
TGTGCCAGCAGCCCAGAGGGGGTTTCGAACACTGAAGCTTTCTTT
>.|TRBJ1-5|.|18|TRBV21-1
CASSKLSSPTVLNQPQHF
TGTGCCAGCAGCAAACTGTCCTCCCCTACAGTTCTCAATCAGCCCCAGCATTTT
>.|TRBJ1-2|.|14|TRBV6-6
CASRMDSTNYGYTF
TGTGCCAGCAGGATGGACAGCACTAACTATGGCTACACCTTC